Listed here is a single TCR beta chain. Germline trimming cut 8 bases from V and 7 bases from J; bases unmatched to any gene: 5. This CDR3 spans 12 amino acids. CDR1 and CDR2 (germline): MNHEY, SVGAGI. The data belong to a study of blood T cell repertoires in COVID-19. Study context: Specimens from acute and convalescent COVID-19 originated in the United States, Italy and Spain. Sample material is recorded as cDNA or gDNA derived from T cells, B-cell-depleted T cells, or PBMCs.

Clones were read by immunoSEQ multiplex PCR, and TCRdb kept only the in-frame ones, dropping some. The profile shows hundreds of thousands of clones, more than 70% of them singletons. This chain connects TRBV6-5 to TRBJ2-1, with 7 nucleotides matching TRBD1. The TCR originated in a woman in her seventies with COVID-19, enrolled during active disease. The material sequenced was peripheral blood. CDR3 DNA: TGTGCCAGCCGACAGGGTTGGAATGAGCAGTTCTTC. This translates into CASRQGWNEQFF.